These 3 T cell receptor beta chains were all obtained from the same sample, sequenced in a study of cytomegalovirus exposure and HLA in healthy donors. Vbeta (60) and Jbeta (13) primers were used in the PCR. Sequencing was performed with immunoSEQ multiplex PCR; in TCRdb, only in-frame clones are kept and a portion is missing. The sample yields roughly 190,000 clones, around nine tenths seen once. Sequences were obtained from PBMCs. The source is a woman between 18 and 30 years old in good health and CMV-seronegative.

This chain links TRBV7-3 with TRBJ2-1, with D tentatively TRBD2 (5 bases). The CDR3 covers 14 residues. V lost 2 bases, J lost 9 bases, and 14 bases lay in between. Per the germline V gene, CDR1 is SGHTA and CDR2 is FQGTGA. In DNA form, the CDR3 reads TGTGCCAGCAGCTTATATAAGGGAGTGGGTGAGCAGTTCTTC. It encodes CASSLYKGVGEQFF.

The table lists this clone with a few counts. This rearrangement joins TRBV6-1 to TRBJ2-7; D is uncertain. CDR1 is MNHNS, CDR2 SASEGT, per germline. V dropped 4 bases and J dropped 7 bases, with 8 bases sitting between them. The CDR3 extends over 11 amino acids. CDR3 residues: CASSVLEEQYF. As DNA, the CDR3 is TGTGCCAGCAGTGTTCTGGAGGAGCAGTACTTC.

This clone occurred a few times. The chain is built from TRBV4-3 and TRBJ1-5; 9 bases fit TRBD1. Per the germline V gene, CDR1 is LGHNA and CDR2 is YSLEER. The CDR3 runs to 13 residues. The V segment lost 4 bases and the J segment 6 bases; nucleotides outside the gene matches: 1. The CDR3 loop is CASSLDRGQPQHF. The CDR3 DNA sequence: TGCGCCAGCAGCCTGGACAGGGGTCAGCCCCAGCATTTT.